Presented here are 10 T cell receptor beta chains from one specimen sequenced in a study of regulatory T cells in long-lasting Graves disease. As to time point: persistent/refractory GD, antithyroid drugs over 5 years with positive TRAb. RNA extracted from PBMCs served as the sequencing template. Arm-PCR with iRepertoire HTBI primers amplified the CDR3 regions for these TCR beta libraries. TCRdb re-analysed the multiplex PCR reads in MiXCR, keeping a single row per CDR3 protein. Of around 460,000 distinct CDR3 sequences in the sample, about a fifth are singletons; the top ten hold approximately 6.4%. Sample: peripheral blood mononuclear cells (PBMCs), taken when the disease was refractory, from a patient treated with antithyroid drugs. The receptors shown here come from a female donor with Graves disease.

This clonotype has ten or more counts. The chain uses TRBV12-3 or TRBV12-4 and TRBJ1-1; TRBD1 matches at 7 bases. This CDR3 has 14 amino acids. V shed 6 bases and J 4 bases; nucleotides not matched to a gene: 8. This CDR3 is CASSPRDSLTEAFF. DNA for the CDR3: TGTGCCAGCAGCCCCCGGGACAGTCTCACTGAAGCTTTCTTT.

This clonotype appeared many times. This chain links TRBV28 with TRBJ2-2; D uncertain. V shed 3 bases and J shed 1 base, with 15 bases lying between them. The germline V gene has CDR1 MDHEN and CDR2 SYDVKM. The CDR3 is 17 residues long. For the CDR3, the DNA is TGTGCCAGCAGTTTGTACCGCGCTGCAGGGAACACCGGGGAGCTGTTTTTT. Its translation is CASSLYRAAGNTGELFF.

There are many counts of this clonotype. The V gene is TRBV27, the J gene TRBJ2-7, with a possible D match to TRBD1 (5 bases). Trimming removed 3 bases at V and 5 bases at J, with 11 bases between. This CDR3 is 13 amino acids long. Germline lookup yields CDR1 MNHEY and CDR2 SMNVEV (reference sequence). The CDR3, as DNA: TGTGCCAGCAGTTTGCAGGGTTCCCACGAGCAGTACTTC. The encoded protein is CASSLQGSHEQYF.

This clonotype was found a few times. This chain uses TRBV6-5 with TRBJ2-3; perhaps TRBD2 as D (5 bases). Germline assignment: CDR1 MNHEY and CDR2 SVGAGI. The CDR3 contains 14 residues. The V end lost 1 base, the J end lost 4 bases, and 9 bases lay between the germline ends. The CDR3 coding sequence is TGTGCCAGCAGTTACTTCGGGAACGCAGATACGCAGTATTTT. Translation gives CASSYFGNADTQYF.

The chain recombines TRBV29-1 with TRBJ1-1; no definite D call. In germline, CDR1 is SQVTM, CDR2 ANQGSEA. Trimming took off 7 bases at V and 5 bases at J, with 11 bases between the two ends. The CDR3 runs 11 residues. This CDR3 reads CSALGRTEAFF. The CDR3 DNA follows: TGCAGCGCCCTCGGGCGGACTGAAGCTTTCTTT.

This clonotype was recorded many times. CDR3 nucleotides: TGTGCCAGCAGTATCCGCAGGAGCTCCTATAATTCACCCCTCCACTTT. The encoded protein is CASSIRRSSYNSPLHF. The chain couples TRBV27 to TRBJ1-6; D unclear. The ends were cut back, 5 bases at V and 0 bases at J, with 11 bases in the middle. This CDR3 spans 16 amino acids. CDR1 and CDR2 from the germline V gene are MNHEY and SMNVEV (reference sequence).

This chain uses TRBV30 with TRBJ1-5; D is unresolved. The germline V and J ends were trimmed by 2 bases and 5 bases, with 10 bases remaining between them. The CDR3 spans 13 residues. Germline CDR1 reads GTSNPN; CDR2 reads SVGIG (reference sequence). CDR3 region: CAWSLTDDQPQHF. CDR3 sequence (DNA): TGTGCCTGGAGTCTAACGGACGATCAGCCCCAGCATTTT.

This clonotype was detected ten times or more. This sequence joins TRBV20-1 and TRBJ2-5, with D uncertain. Trimming removed 6 bases from V and 0 bases from J, with 8 bases in between. Germline loops: CDR1 DFQATT, CDR2 SNEGSKA (reference sequence). The CDR3 runs to 12 residues. In DNA form, the CDR3 reads TGCAGTGCCCAAGACAACCAAGAGACCCAGTACTTC. This gives the protein CSAQDNQETQYF.

There are many counts of this clonotype. J is TRBJ1-5 and V is TRBV2; 8 nucleotides match TRBD1. The CDR3 spans 16 residues. Per germline, CDR1 SNHLY and CDR2 FYNNEI. The J segment lost 7 bases and the V segment lost 6 bases, leaving 14 bases of the junction unmatched. The CDR3 bases are TGTGCCAGCAGGAAGAATGGACAGGGAGGCTGGCAGCCCCAGCATTTT. Its protein is CASRKNGQGGWQPQHF.

This clonotype has just a few counts. The gene calls are TRBV6-5 and TRBJ2-7; unclear D gene. Looked up from germline, CDR1 is MNHEY and CDR2 is SVGAGI. This CDR3 is built from 13 residues. Between the trimmed V and J ends, which lost 3 bases and 5 bases, there was a span of 11 bases. The CDR3 is CASSYGSPNEQYF. In DNA, the CDR3 is TGTGCCAGCAGTTATGGCTCCCCCAACGAGCAGTACTTC.